The 19 T cell receptor beta chains presented below share a single source sample, sequenced in a study of identifying expanded T cells in peripheral blood. Sequencing was performed with immunoSEQ multiplex PCR; in TCRdb, only in-frame clones are kept and a portion is missing. The data show 80,000 to 90,000 clones, over 75% seen once. Sequencing was carried out using blood. The receptors stem from a person between 18 and 70 years old in good health.

V gene TRBV30 combines with J gene TRBJ1-3; D call uncertain. Germline assignment: CDR1 GTSNPN and CDR2 SVGIG (reference sequence). The germline V and J ends were trimmed by 5 bases and 3 bases, with 11 bases remaining between them. CDR3 length: 13 residues. The CDR3 reads CAWGWAVGNTIYF. The CDR3 DNA reads TGTGCCTGGGGCTGGGCGGTTGGAAACACCATATATTTT. The entire variable domain, with the rest obtained from reference TRBV30 and TRBJ1-3, is as follows: SQTIHQWPATLVQPVGSPLSLECTVEGTSNPNLYWYRQAAGRGLQLLFYSVGIGQISSEVPQNLSASRPQDRQFILSSKKLLLSDSGFYLCAWGWAVGNTIYFGEGSWLTVV.

This chain joins TRBV10-3 and TRBJ1-2; D call uncertain. Germline V CDR1 and CDR2: ENHRY, SYGVKD. V shed 10 bases and J shed 5 bases, with 17 bases lying between them. The CDR3 is 13 amino acids. This CDR3 reads CASRGRDGYGYTF. DNA for the CDR3: TGTGCCAGTCGTGGGAGAGATGGGTATGGCTACACCTTC.

The genes are TRBV10-3 and TRBJ1-5, with D possibly matching TRBD1 (5 bases). Trimming pared 10 bases from V and 0 bases from J, leaving 10 bases between. CDR1 is ENHRY and CDR2 is SYGVKD in the germline V gene. The CDR3 contains 13 residues. CDR3 coding DNA: TGTGCCACCCTGGGGGGTAGCAATCAGCCCCAGCATTTT. Amino acids: CATLGGSNQPQHF.

The chain couples TRBV12-5 to TRBJ1-5; D remains ambiguous. CDR1 and CDR2 (germline): LGHNT, FRNRAP. This CDR3 is built from 15 residues. Trimming removed 3 bases at V and 0 bases at J, with 9 bases between. CDR3 coding DNA: TGTGCTAGTGGTTTAGGGATAACTAGCAATCAGCCCCAGCATTTT. The encoded protein is CASGLGITSNQPQHF. The variable domain in full, completed from reference TRBV12-5 and TRBJ1-5, reads DARVTQTPRHKVTEMGQEVTMRCQPILGHNTVFWYRQTMMQGLELLAYFRNRAPLDDSGMPKDRFSAEMPDATLATLKIQPSEPRDSAVYFCASGLGITSNQPQHFGDGTRLSIL.

This rearrangement joins TRBV18 to TRBJ1-5; D gene unclear. V lost 3 bases to trimming and J lost 1 base, with 4 bases between them. The CDR3 is 13 amino acids. Germline values: CDR1 KGHSH, CDR2 LQKENI. The CDR3 DNA reads TGTGCCAGCTCACCGAGGAGCAATCAGCCCCAGCATTTT. The encoded protein is CASSPRSNQPQHF.

J is TRBJ2-3 and V is TRBV5-4; D may be TRBD2 (6 bases). The V gene's germline CDR1 is SGHNT and CDR2 YYREEE (reference sequence). This CDR3 spans 14 amino acids. V shed 4 bases and J shed 2 bases, with 11 bases lying between them. The CDR3 sequence: CASSTGEFTDTQYF. CDR3 nucleotides: TGTGCCAGCAGCACGGGGGAGTTCACAGATACGCAGTATTTT. Full variable domain (outside the CDR3, taken from reference TRBV5-4 and TRBJ2-3): ETGVTQSPTHLIKTRGQQVTLRCSSQSGHNTVSWYQQALGQGPQFIFQYYREEENGRGNFPPRFSGLQFPNYSSELNVNALELDDSALYLCASSTGEFTDTQYFGPGTRLTVL.

The chain is built from TRBV4-3 and TRBJ2-3; no clear D. Trimming cost V 1 base and J 4 bases, with 12 bases left between them. The germline CDR1 and CDR2 sequences are LGHNA and YSLEER. The CDR3 loop spans 15 amino acids. The CDR3 spells CASSQGSGNADTQYF. The CDR3 region has the DNA TGCGCCAGCAGCCAAGGGTCGGGTAACGCAGATACGCAGTATTTT.

The chain joins TRBV19 to TRBJ2-3; possible D gene TRBD2, 6 bases. V lost 4 bases, J lost 2 bases, and 7 bases lay in between. Germline V gene sequence: CDR1 LNHDA, CDR2 SQIVND (reference sequence). The CDR3 contains 13 residues. The CDR3 sequence is CASSKGLTDTQYF. CDR3 coding DNA: TGTGCCAGTAGTAAGGGACTCACAGATACGCAGTATTTT.

The chain recombines TRBV5-4 with TRBJ1-2; TRBD1 aligns across 11 bases. The CDR3 is 14 amino acids. J lost 4 bases, V lost 4 bases, and 3 bases had no gene match. CDR1 and CDR2 from the germline V gene are SGHNT and YYREEE (reference sequence). The CDR3 nucleotides are TGTGCCAGCAGCGGCGGGACAGGGGGCTATGGCTACACCTTC. It yields the protein CASSGGTGGYGYTF.

The chain employs TRBV27 and TRBJ2-2; D call uncertain. In germline, CDR1 is MNHEY, CDR2 SMNVEV (reference sequence). V dropped 6 bases and J dropped 1 base, with 9 bases sitting between them. CDR3 length: 14 residues. In nucleotides, the CDR3 is TGTGCCAGCAGCAGGTACCGGAACACCGGGGAGCTGTTTTTT. Translation gives CASSRYRNTGELFF.

The chain couples TRBV5-6 to TRBJ1-1, with TRBD1 matching 9 bases. After removal of 6 bases from V and 3 bases from J, the junction contained 18 bases not matched to a gene. The CDR3 has 18 amino acids. CDR1 and CDR2 (germline): SGHDT, YYEEEE. The CDR3 loop reads CASTSRNPRRQGDTEAFF. The CDR3 region has the DNA TGTGCCAGCACCTCACGAAACCCCCGCCGACAGGGGGACACTGAAGCTTTCTTT.

In DNA, the CDR3 is TGTGCCAGCAGTTTACCGCAGGGACTAGCCTTCACCAAACTAACCTACGAGCAGTACTTC. Translating it yields CASSLPQGLAFTKLTYEQYF. The rearrangement links TRBV28 to TRBJ2-7; 9 bases align to TRBD2. CDR3 length: 20 residues. The V segment lost 2 bases and the J segment 2 bases; nucleotides outside the gene matches: 19. The germline V gene encodes CDR1 MDHEN and CDR2 SYDVKM.

This sequence joins TRBV14 and TRBJ2-5, with TRBD1 as a possible D gene (5 bases). Per germline, CDR1 SGHDN and CDR2 FVKESK. The CDR3 contains 13 residues. V was pared by 3 bases and J by 7 bases, with 12 bases between. CDR3 sequence reads: CASSQSGAVTQYF. In nucleotides, the CDR3 is TGTGCCAGCAGCCAGTCTGGGGCGGTGACCCAGTACTTC.

This chain uses TRBV19 with TRBJ1-1; possibly TRBD1 for D (5 bases). CDR3 length equals 13 residues. V lost 2 bases and J 1 base, leaving 5 bases between the germline ends. The germline V gene has CDR1 LNHDA and CDR2 SQIVND (reference sequence). The CDR3 sequence: CASSITGNTEAFF. For the CDR3, the DNA is TGTGCCAGTAGTATAACAGGGAACACTGAAGCTTTCTTT.

The chain links TRBV5-4 to TRBJ2-7, with 10 bases identical to TRBD2. Germline assignment: CDR1 SGHNT and CDR2 YYREEE (reference sequence). V lost 4 bases to trimming and J lost 7 bases; unmatched junction nucleotides: 11. The CDR3 extends over 15 amino acids. DNA of the CDR3: TGTGCCAGCAGCCGACGGGCTAGCGGGAGTGGTGAGCAGTACTTC. This codes for CASSRRASGSGEQYF.

The chain joins TRBV2 to TRBJ2-5, with D maybe TRBD2 (5 bases). The CDR3 has 13 residues. Per the germline V gene, CDR1 is SNHLY and CDR2 is FYNNEI. Between the trimmed V and J ends, which lost 4 bases and 1 base, there was a span of 7 bases. The CDR3 spells CASSGESQETQYF. The DNA of the CDR3 is TGTGCCAGCAGTGGGGAGAGCCAAGAGACCCAGTACTTC.

The chain is built from TRBV27 and TRBJ1-2; weak D call: TRBD1 (5 bases). With 6 bases removed from V and 8 bases from J, the gap between germline ends came to 19 bases. Per the germline V gene, CDR1 is MNHEY and CDR2 is SMNVEV (reference sequence). The CDR3 runs 14 residues. CDR3 sequence reads: CASSPRDPSRGYTF. For the CDR3, the DNA is TGTGCCAGCAGCCCCAGGGATCCCTCCAGGGGCTACACCTTC.

J is TRBJ2-2 and V is TRBV29-1; D perhaps matches TRBD2 (5 bases). Trimming took off 3 bases at V and 7 bases at J, with 12 bases between the two ends. The CDR3 has 13 residues. Germline-derived CDR1 and CDR2 are SQVTM and ANQGSEA. CDR3 sequence: CSVEGYGSGELFF. The DNA for the CDR3 is TGCAGCGTTGAGGGTTATGGGAGCGGGGAGCTGTTTTTT.

This clone was picked up one time. V is TRBV5-6 and J is TRBJ2-2, with TRBD2 as a possible D gene (7 bases). This CDR3 has 16 amino acids. Germline CDR1 and CDR2: SGHDT and YYEEEE. The V gene lost 4 bases and the J gene lost 0 bases, with 13 bases spanning the gap. The DNA of the CDR3 is TGTGCCAGCAGCCCCACGGGGGGCGCGAACACCGGGGAGCTGTTTTTT. It translates to CASSPTGGANTGELFF.